This T cell receptor (beta chain) was profiled in a study of shared clonotypes between healthy human individuals. General observations from the study: Measured sharing among donors was expected to vary with sequencing depth.

For this clone: The target antigen is unknown.

The CDR3 totals 15 residues. V lost 0 bases, J lost 8 bases, and 16 bases lay in between. CDR1 and CDR2 from the germline V gene are SGHVS and FNYEAQ. Several immunoSEQ plates received, in even portions, the genomic DNA of each subset. The sorted-subset replicate PCRs were given approximately 190 ng DNA, which is 31,000 or so T cell genomes. Using immunoSEQ multiplex PCR, the repertoire was profiled, and TCRdb retains in-frame clones only, with some absent. The sample carries around 2,000,000 clones, 90% to 95% recorded once. V usage is TRBV7-6 and J usage is TRBJ1-1; D gene unclear. The sample was naive CD4+ T cells sorted from blood. Subset noted: CD45RA+ positively selected. The TCR originated in a man aged 18 to 30 in good health. The CDR3 nucleotides are TGTGCCAGCAGCTTAGCTATCGGCGGCCCGTTCGAAGCTTTCTTT. Its protein product is CASSLAIGGPFEAFF.